This TCR beta chain was recovered during a study of cytomegalovirus exposure and HLA in healthy donors. The study, taken as a whole, reports: An analysis that was carried out later associated fewer than 20,000 TCR beta sequences with HLA alleles at 0.05 false discovery rate.

13 Jbeta primers and 60 Vbeta primers were used for the PCR. Profiled with immunoSEQ multiplex PCR; TCRdb holds only in-frame clones, not every one. The sample has roughly 170,000 clones, more than 65% seen once; the top ten hold 0.95% to 1.5%. Germline V CDR1 and CDR2: SGHTA, FQGNSA. The V gene end was trimmed by 1 base and the J gene end by 1 base; junction bases not matched to a gene: 11. There are 18 residues in the CDR3. In the case of this clone: No antigen is known for it.

This chain links TRBV7-2 with TRBJ2-7, with TRBD2 matching over 9 bases. This receptor was taken from a girl aged 2-10 years in good health and CMV-seropositive. Sequencing was carried out using PBMCs. CDR3 bases: TGTGCCAGCAGCTTAGGTGGGCCTAGCGGGATTGGTTCCTACGAGCAGTACTTC. Translating it yields CASSLGGPSGIGSYEQYF.